Each of the 12 T cell receptor beta chains below was sequenced from the same sample in a study of blood T cell repertoires in COVID-19 (dated by TCRdb to the early 2020s). Library method: the immunoSEQ multiplex PCR assay. TCRdb mirrors the immuneACCESS table, restricted to in-frame sequences. Some clones are absent from its copies; in checked studies, under half trace to an unresolved V gene, and the reason for the others is unknown. The sample table lists a few hundred thousand clones, around 84% of them with a count of one. Roughly 3.7% of the sample belongs to the ten largest clones. Specimen: peripheral blood. The receptors shown here come from a woman in her late teens or twenties with acute or convalescent COVID-19.

This chain links TRBV20-1 with TRBJ2-3; 8 positions agree with TRBD2. Germline CDR1 is DFQATT and CDR2 is SNEGSKA (reference sequence). The CDR3 totals 16 residues. V lost 3 bases and J lost 0; bases outside the gene matches: 8. In nucleotides, the CDR3 is TGCAGTGCTAGTTGGCGGGTAGCGGGGAGCACAGATACGCAGTATTTT. This encodes CSASWRVAGSTDTQYF.

CDR3 amino acids: CASSISVGFYSGNTIYF. The CDR3, as DNA: TGTGCCAGTAGTATCTCGGTCGGTTTTTACTCTGGAAACACCATATATTTT. The V call is TRBV19, the J call TRBJ1-3; D is uncertain. The CDR3 consists of 17 residues. Looked up from germline, CDR1 is LNHDA and CDR2 is SQIVND (reference sequence). Trimming removed 3 bases from V and 0 bases from J, with 15 bases in between.

The chain recombines TRBV30 with TRBJ1-2, with D perhaps TRBD1 (5 bases). CDR1 and CDR2 (germline): GTSNPN, SVGIG (reference sequence). The V end lost 0 bases, the J end lost 4 bases, and 18 bases lay between the germline ends. CDR3 size: 16 residues. This CDR3 is CAWSVRPYGGGYGYTF. CDR3 DNA sequence: TGTGCCTGGAGTGTACGGCCCTACGGGGGAGGCTATGGCTACACCTTC.

The gene calls are TRBV6-2 or TRBV6-3 and TRBJ1-5; 8 bases match TRBD1. Germline values: CDR1 MNHEY, CDR2 SVGEGT. The CDR3 is made up of 18 amino acids. Trimming took 5 bases from V and 0 from J; bases not matched to a gene: 12. The CDR3 sequence is CASSTTQGALYSNQPQHF. The CDR3 nucleotides read TGTGCCAGCAGTACCACGCAGGGGGCCCTATATAGCAATCAGCCCCAGCATTTT.

About this clone: At the DNA level, this CDR3 is encoded by other sequences in the same sample as well. The gene calls are TRBV5-4 and TRBJ1-1; TRBD1 aligns across 8 bases. The CDR3 is made up of 14 amino acids. CDR1 is SGHNT, CDR2 YYREEE, per germline (reference sequence). Losses at the gene ends were 2 bases for V and 1 base for J; bases not matched to a gene: 1. DNA for the CDR3: TGTGCCAGCAGCTTCGACAGGGGGAACACTGAAGCTTTCTTT. It codes for CASSFDRGNTEAFF.

This clone came up a few times. The V call is TRBV5-5, the J call TRBJ1-5; D is possibly TRBD1 (5 bases). Trimming removed 0 bases at V and 3 bases at J, with 13 bases between. CDR1 is SGHKS and CDR2 is YYEKEE in the germline V gene (reference sequence). This CDR3 is 16 amino acids long. CDR3 bases: TGTGCCAGCAGCTTGGCGTACGGGACTGACAATCAGCCCCAGCATTTT. Translating it yields CASSLAYGTDNQPQHF.

The genes are TRBV30 and TRBJ1-3, with D hard to call. The CDR3 runs 16 residues. Germline-derived CDR1 and CDR2 are GTSNPN and SVGIG (reference sequence). Trimming pared 3 bases from V and 0 bases from J, leaving 15 bases between. DNA for the CDR3: TGTGCCTGGAGCGGATTCGGGTCCTACTCTGGAAACACCATATATTTT. This sequence encodes CAWSGFGSYSGNTIYF.

V and J are TRBV6-5 and TRBJ1-6; D not resolved. Trimming shortened V by 2 bases and J by 10 bases, and 9 bases separated the two germline ends. The CDR3 has 13 amino acids. CDR1 and CDR2 from the germline V gene are MNHEY and SVGAGI. In DNA form, the CDR3 reads TGTGCCAGCAGTTACCGCGTAAGATCACCCCTCCACTTT. This codes for CASSYRVRSPLHF.

The chain uses TRBV19 and TRBJ1-1; a weak D match, TRBD1 (6 bases). V was trimmed by 5 bases and J by 5 bases, leaving 15 bases between them. Germline lookup yields CDR1 LNHDA and CDR2 SQIVND (reference sequence). This CDR3 is 14 amino acids long. Here the CDR3 DNA reads TGTGCCAGTAGTTGGGGGCCCCGGGGTACTGAAGCTTTCTTT. It codes for CASSWGPRGTEAFF.

The gene calls are TRBV28 and TRBJ1-1, with TRBD1 matching over 7 bases. The CDR3 is 13 amino acids. Germline V gene data show CDR1 as MDHEN and CDR2 as SYDVKM. V dropped 6 bases and J dropped 1; count of bases not matched to a gene: 2. The DNA for the CDR3 is TGTGCCAGCAGCTGGACAGGGAACACTGAAGCTTTCTTT. This encodes CASSWTGNTEAFF.

The rearrangement joins TRBV11-1 to TRBJ2-1; the match to TRBD2 covers 12 bases. The CDR3 contains 16 residues. Trimming removed 4 bases from V and 7 bases from J; junction bases left unmatched: 8. Germline CDR1 reads SGHAT; CDR2 reads FQDESV (reference sequence). CDR3 DNA sequence: TGTGCCAGCAGCTCAGGACTAGCGGGATTACCTAATGAGCAGTTCTTC. The encoded protein is CASSSGLAGLPNEQFF.

This chain joins TRBV28 and TRBJ2-2; TRBD1 aligns across 9 bases. Germline-derived CDR1 and CDR2 are MDHEN and SYDVKM. The ends lost 10 bases at V and 6 bases at J; junction bases unmatched: 6. CDR3 length: 13 amino acids. CDR3 sequence (DNA): TGTGCCATCCGCGGACAGGGGCCCGGGGAGCTGTTTTTT. As protein: CAIRGQGPGELFF.